The clone carrying this T cell receptor beta chain was detected only a few times. Its antigen is still unknown. This sample was taken from a study of vaccination effects on CD4 cells after COVID-19. Study overall: Vaccination followed sampling of two convalescent patients by 16 days and one week respectively.

Generated by immunoSEQ multiplex PCR, the TCRdb table keeps only in-frame clones and is missing some. This sample has around 25,000 clones, with approximately 70% found just once. The ViraFEST assay expanded antigen-specific CD4+ T cells with viral peptide pools before sequencing. Isolating CD4+ T cells followed about 11 days of culture. Confirmation by PCR established that the person had SARS-CoV-2 infection between March and December 2020. Every well housed around 2.1 million PBMC, which grew in culture alongside around 9.8 IU/ml IL-2 and about 10 ug/ml peptides. Germline assignment: CDR1 SGHAT and CDR2 FQNNGV. The CDR3 is 14 amino acids. V was trimmed by 4 bases and J by 2 bases, leaving 12 bases between them.

Source: CD4+ T cells from PBMCs cultured with SARS-CoV-2 spike peptides, taken before COVID-19 vaccination. The chain combines TRBV11-2 with TRBJ2-7, with D hard to call. This TCR came from a human donor who had a prior SARS-CoV-2 infection. This chain's CDR3 is CASSSRVQTYEQYF. DNA of the CDR3: TGTGCCAGCAGCTCTAGGGTTCAAACCTACGAGCAGTACTTC.